These 16 T cell receptor beta chains originate from one sample sequenced in a study of blood T cell repertoires in COVID-19. Some clones are missing from TCRdb's copy, which holds only in-frame ones; the method was immunoSEQ multiplex PCR. The sample holds 140,000 or so clones, more than 80% seen once. Source material: peripheral blood. These receptors came from a woman between 55 and 75 years old with active COVID-19.

The chain recombines TRBV5-1 with TRBJ2-3; weak D call: TRBD2 (5 bases). This CDR3 contains 12 residues. Per the germline V gene, CDR1 is SGHRS and CDR2 is YFSETQ. Trimming stripped 4 bases from V and 6 bases from J, with 9 bases between. The chain's CDR3 is CASSPGGDTQYF. CDR3 bases: TGCGCCAGCAGCCCGGGCGGGGATACGCAGTATTTT.

The genes are TRBV28 and TRBJ1-4; weak D call: TRBD1 (6 bases). The CDR3 sequence is 14 residues long. The germline V gene encodes CDR1 MDHEN and CDR2 SYDVKM. Trimming pared 4 bases from V and 7 bases from J, leaving 13 bases between. This CDR3 reads CASSWGGRGEKLFF. DNA for the CDR3: TGTGCCAGCAGTTGGGGGGGGCGGGGTGAAAAACTGTTTTTT.

This clone occurred once. CDR3 bases: TGTGCCAGCAGCTGGGGGGACAGGTCCTACGAGCAGTACTTC. Amino acid sequence: CASSWGDRSYEQYF. The V gene is TRBV7-9, the J gene TRBJ2-7; TRBD1 aligns across 8 bases. There are 14 residues in the CDR3. Per germline, CDR1 SEHNR and CDR2 FQNEAQ (reference sequence). Trimming cost V 4 bases and J 1 base; bases outside gene matches: 3.

The V gene is TRBV7-3, the J gene TRBJ2-2, with TRBD1 matching over 7 bases. This CDR3 comprises 16 residues. V dropped 5 bases and J dropped 4; count of bases not matched to a gene: 10. CDR1 SGHTA and CDR2 FQGTGA come from the germline V gene. CDR3 loop: CASSPDRTLGTGELFF. CDR3 DNA sequence: TGTGCCAGCAGCCCGGACAGGACCTTAGGCACCGGGGAGCTGTTTTTT. Full variable domain (rest looked up from reference TRBV7-3 and TRBJ2-2): GAGVSQTPSNKVTEKGKYVELRCDPISGHTALYWYRQSLGQGPEFLIYFQGTGAADDSGLPNDRFFAVRPEGSVSTLKIQRTERGDSAVYLCASSPDRTLGTGELFFGEGSRLTVL.

This clone was observed a single time. The chain recombines TRBV12-5 with TRBJ2-1; 14 bases agree with TRBD2. The germline V gene encodes CDR1 LGHNT and CDR2 FRNRAP. The CDR3 contains 18 residues. J was trimmed by 9 bases and V by 2 bases; bases with no gene match: 12. This CDR3 reads CASGLTSGTSGSLGEQFF. The CDR3 DNA is TGTGCTAGTGGTTTGACCTCGGGGACTAGCGGGAGCCTTGGTGAGCAGTTCTTC.

This clone was counted a single time. V is TRBV27 and J is TRBJ2-1, with 11 positions matching TRBD2. CDR1 and CDR2 from the germline V gene are MNHEY and SMNVEV (reference sequence). The V segment lost 6 bases and the J segment 0 bases; nucleotides outside the gene matches: 1. The CDR3 sequence is 15 residues long. The DNA of the CDR3 is TGTGCCAGCAGGGGGACTAGCGGCTCCTACAATGAGCAGTTCTTC. Amino acid sequence: CASRGTSGSYNEQFF.

This clone has more than one count but fewer than ten. The chain joins TRBV18 to TRBJ2-7; 10 positions agree with TRBD2. V shed 2 bases, J shed 0 bases, and the junction held 7 bases outside the gene matches. CDR3 length equals 17 residues. CDR1 is KGHSH and CDR2 is LQKENI in the germline V gene. The CDR3 nucleotides read TGTGCCAGCTCACCAGCTAGCGGGGGCTCGAGCTCCTACGAGCAGTACTTC. Its protein is CASSPASGGSSSYEQYF.

This chain connects TRBV27 to TRBJ2-2, with D maybe TRBD1 (5 bases). The CDR3 totals 15 residues. Trimming removed 7 bases from V and 0 bases from J, with 12 bases in between. Germline V gene data show CDR1 as MNHEY and CDR2 as SMNVEV (reference sequence). CDR3 residues: CASTGNPPNTGELFF. In DNA form, the CDR3 reads TGTGCCAGCACAGGGAATCCCCCGAACACCGGGGAGCTGTTTTTT.

V usage is TRBV27 and J usage is TRBJ2-1; D is perhaps TRBD1 (5 bases). Trimming removed 4 bases at V and 11 bases at J, with 9 bases between. The CDR3 consists of 11 residues. Per germline, CDR1 MNHEY and CDR2 SMNVEV (reference sequence). The CDR3 reads CASSYRQKQFF. In DNA form, the CDR3 reads TGTGCCAGCAGTTACCGACAGAAGCAGTTCTTC.

This chain connects TRBV28 to TRBJ2-5; D not certain. The germline gives CDR1 MDHEN, CDR2 SYDVKM. The V end lost 4 bases, the J end lost 3 bases, and 12 bases lay between the germline ends. This CDR3 region has 14 residues. The CDR3: CASSYAHSKETQYF. The CDR3 nucleotides read TGTGCCAGCAGTTATGCCCACAGCAAAGAGACCCAGTACTTC.

The J gene is TRBJ1-5, the V gene TRBV19, with no clear D. Trimming cost V 1 base and J 1 base, with 2 bases left between them. CDR3 length: 13 amino acids. CDR1 and CDR2 from the germline V gene are LNHDA and SQIVND (reference sequence). The CDR3 reads CASSIASNQPQHF. In DNA form, the CDR3 reads TGTGCCAGTAGTATAGCGAGCAATCAGCCCCAGCATTTT. Full variable domain (rest looked up from reference TRBV19 and TRBJ1-5): DGGITQSPKYLFRKEGQNVTLSCEQNLNHDAMYWYRQDPGQGLRLIYYSQIVNDFQKGDIAEGYSVSREKKESFPLTVTSAQKNPTAFYLCASSIASNQPQHFGDGTRLSIL.

The chain joins TRBV27 to TRBJ2-3, with D unresolved. The CDR3 extends over 13 amino acids. Germline loops: CDR1 MNHEY, CDR2 SMNVEV (reference sequence). V lost 5 bases and J lost 6, with 12 bases in between. CDR3 DNA sequence: TGTGCCAGCAGTCTAGGTTCTACCGATACGCAGTATTTT. It codes for CASSLGSTDTQYF.

This chain links TRBV6-5 with TRBJ1-2; 7 positions agree with TRBD1. The germline V gene has CDR1 MNHEY and CDR2 SVGAGI. The J segment lost 2 bases and the V segment lost 5 bases, leaving 2 bases of the junction unmatched. This CDR3 comprises 13 residues. The CDR3 region has the DNA TGTGCCAGCAGTATAGGGGGCAACTATGGCTACACCTTC. This gives the protein CASSIGGNYGYTF.

CDR3 residues: CAWSKDFTDTQYF. The CDR3 DNA follows: TGTGCCTGGAGTAAGGACTTCACAGATACGCAGTATTTT. The rearrangement joins TRBV30 to TRBJ2-3; D is perhaps TRBD2 (5 bases). CDR3 size: 13 residues. The V end lost 2 bases, the J end lost 2 bases, and 8 bases lay between the germline ends. Germline CDR1 GTSNPN, CDR2 SVGIG (reference sequence).

The gene calls are TRBV11-3 and TRBJ2-1, with 11 bases fitting TRBD2. This CDR3 region has 16 residues. CDR1 and CDR2 (germline): SGHNT, YENEEA. Trimming at V came to 1 base and at J to 8 bases, leaving 7 bases not matched to a gene. CDR3 nucleotide sequence: TGTGCCAGCAGCTTAGGTCATAGCGGGAGGGAACATGAGCAGTTCTTC. Its translation: CASSLGHSGREHEQFF.

This chain joins TRBV6-2 or TRBV6-3 and TRBJ2-1; D may be TRBD2 (5 bases). The germline V gene has CDR1 MNHEY and CDR2 SVGEGT. This CDR3 is built from 15 residues. V was shortened by 6 bases and J by 4 bases, with 16 bases between the two germline ends. In nucleotides, the CDR3 is TGTGCCAGCAGCCCTTGGGGAGTGGGGTACAATGAGCAGTTCTTC. Protein: CASSPWGVGYNEQFF.